The 19 T cell receptor beta chains below all came from one sample that was sequenced in a study of Ad26.COV2.S vaccination and SARS-CoV-2 variants. Specified treatment: over 15 received Ad26.COV2.S at low or high dose, single or two shots; roughly five received placebo; per-sample allocation not given. Day 63 after the first injection of vaccine or placebo was the sampling time. Sequenced by immunoSEQ multiplex PCR; TCRdb stores in-frame clones only, minus some. Counted here are hundreds of thousands of clones, about nine tenths occurring once; the ten biggest clones make up roughly 1.7%. The material was peripheral blood, obtained in a trial of Ad26.COV2.S vaccine versus placebo. All receptors come from a person between 18 and 60 years old who received the Ad26.COV2.S COVID-19 vaccine or a placebo.

This rearrangement joins TRBV6-6 to TRBJ1-1; D gene ambiguous. V lost 7 bases to trimming and J lost 2 bases, with 20 bases between them. Per germline, CDR1 MNHNY and CDR2 SVGAGI (reference sequence). The CDR3 loop spans 16 amino acids. This chain's CDR3 is CASINPIASTNTEAFF. The CDR3 nucleotides are TGTGCCAGCATCAATCCAATCGCTAGTACCAACACTGAAGCTTTCTTT.

The rearrangement uses TRBV27 and TRBJ2-2; D possibly corresponds to TRBD1 (8 bases). This CDR3 spans 19 amino acids. Germline loops: CDR1 MNHEY, CDR2 SMNVEV (reference sequence). Deletions cut 8 bases from V and 1 base from J, with 26 bases between. CDR3: CASGGGGQERDKNTGELFF. For the CDR3, the DNA is TGTGCCAGCGGAGGGGGGGGACAGGAAAGAGATAAGAACACCGGGGAGCTGTTTTTT.

The chain recombines TRBV7-9 with TRBJ1-4, with 8 bases that match TRBD1. This CDR3 region has 16 residues. The ends lost 5 bases at V and 0 bases at J; junction bases unmatched: 5. Per the germline V gene, CDR1 is SEHNR and CDR2 is FQNEAQ (reference sequence). In nucleotides, the CDR3 is TGTGCCAGCAGCCCCGACAGGGGCACAACTAATGAAAAACTGTTTTTT. It translates to CASSPDRGTTNEKLFF.

The gene calls are TRBV2 and TRBJ1-1; D gene unclear. Per the germline V gene, CDR1 is SNHLY and CDR2 is FYNNEI. V was cut by 8 bases and J by 3 bases, with 10 bases left in between. The CDR3 is 12 amino acids. CDR3 nucleotides: TGTGCCAGCTTTTTGGGTTACACTGAAGCTTTCTTT. Its protein product is CASFLGYTEAFF.

The genes are TRBV6-2 or TRBV6-3 and TRBJ2-7; 13 positions agree with TRBD2. V lost 2 bases to trimming and J lost 5 bases; unmatched junction nucleotides: 15. The CDR3 sequence is 19 residues long. CDR1 and CDR2 (germline): MNHEY, SVGEGT. The DNA for the CDR3 is TGTGCCAGCAGTTACCCGGGACTAGCGGGGACTAATCGTGGGAACGAGCAGTACTTC. It yields the protein CASSYPGLAGTNRGNEQYF.

CDR3 region: CASSSRQGGSTGKLFF. The DNA for the CDR3 is TGTGCCAGCAGCTCGAGACAGGGGGGGAGTACGGGAAAACTGTTTTTT. V is TRBV7-9 and J is TRBJ1-4; 9 positions agree with TRBD1. This CDR3 has 16 residues. J lost 10 bases, V lost 4 bases, and 13 bases had no gene match. Germline CDR1 is SEHNR and CDR2 is FQNEAQ (reference sequence).

This chain uses TRBV29-1 with TRBJ1-1; D ambiguous. There are 10 residues in the CDR3. From germline, CDR1 is SQVTM and CDR2 ANQGSEA. V lost 7 bases, J lost 7 bases, and 10 bases lay in between. In DNA form, the CDR3 reads TGCAGCGCACAACAGCATGAAGCTTTCTTT. Translating gives CSAQQHEAFF.

This chain uses TRBV7-9 with TRBJ2-6; D perhaps matches TRBD1 (5 bases). Germline assignment: CDR1 SEHNR and CDR2 FQNEAQ (reference sequence). The CDR3 length is 14 residues. V was shortened by 9 bases and J by 1 base, with 10 bases between the two germline ends. The CDR3: CASLGPSGANVLTF. CDR3 bases: TGTGCCAGTCTGGGGCCTTCTGGGGCCAACGTCCTGACTTTC.

The rearrangement joins TRBV28 to TRBJ2-5; no clear D gene. Germline V gives CDR1 MDHEN, CDR2 SYDVKM. The CDR3 length is 16 residues. V shed 2 bases and J shed 1 base, with 14 bases lying between them. In nucleotides, the CDR3 is TGTGCCAGCAGTTTAGGTAGTAGCTTAGGCCAAGAGACCCAGTACTTC. Residues: CASSLGSSLGQETQYF.

This chain uses TRBV19 with TRBJ1-6, with D maybe TRBD1 (5 bases). Germline-derived CDR1 and CDR2 are LNHDA and SQIVND (reference sequence). Trimming removed 3 bases from V and 6 bases from J, with 12 bases in between. This CDR3 has 15 residues. The CDR3 sequence is CASSIRPRGNSPLHF. CDR3 coding DNA: TGTGCCAGTAGTATTCGGCCGAGGGGTAATTCACCCCTCCACTTT.

The chain couples TRBV3-1 (or the pseudogene TRBV3-2) to TRBJ1-1; TRBD1 might be the D (6 bases). Germline V CDR1 and CDR2: LGHDT, YNNKEL (reference sequence). V lost 6 bases to trimming and J lost 1 base, with 15 bases between them. The CDR3 totals 15 residues. The CDR3 DNA reads as TGTGCCAGCAGACAGCACGGACAGAAGAACACTGAAGCTTTCTTT. It encodes CASRQHGQKNTEAFF.

The chain carries TRBV29-1 and TRBJ2-1; no definite D call. This CDR3 region has 13 residues. Germline assignment: CDR1 SQVTM and CDR2 ANQGSEA. The V and J ends lost 4 bases and 0 bases respectively, with 7 bases between them. The CDR3 region is CSVVRSSYNEQFF. In nucleotides, the CDR3 is TGCAGCGTTGTCAGGAGCTCCTACAATGAGCAGTTCTTC.

The V call is TRBV27, the J call TRBJ1-6, with 8 bases fitting TRBD1. J was trimmed by 4 bases and V by 8 bases; bases with no gene match: 4. The CDR3 extends over 14 amino acids. Germline values: CDR1 MNHEY, CDR2 SMNVEV (reference sequence). This CDR3 is CASCRTGYNSPLHF. DNA of the CDR3: TGTGCCAGCTGCCGGACAGGGTATAATTCACCCCTCCACTTT.

With regard to this clone: Other nucleotide sequences in the sample specify the same CDR3. This chain connects TRBV18 to TRBJ1-1; D unclear. Germline V gene sequence: CDR1 KGHSH, CDR2 LQKENI. The V end lost 1 base, the J end lost 1 base, and 4 bases lay between the germline ends. The CDR3 is made up of 13 amino acids. CDR3 DNA: TGTGCCAGCTCACCACTAGGGAACACTGAAGCTTTCTTT. This gives the protein CASSPLGNTEAFF. The full variable domain, rest sourced from reference TRBV18 and TRBJ1-1, is NAGVMQNPRHLVRRRGQEARLRCSPMKGHSHVYWYRQLPEEGLKFMVYLQKENIIDESGMPKERFSAEFPKEGPSILRIQQVVRGDSAAYFCASSPLGNTEAFFGQGTRLTVV.

The V call is TRBV9, the J call TRBJ1-2, with 7 positions matching TRBD1. The CDR3 contains 13 residues. Trimming removed 1 base from V and 7 bases from J; junction bases left unmatched: 4. CDR1 is SGDLS and CDR2 is YYNGEE in the germline V gene. The CDR3 DNA sequence: TGTGCCAGCAGCGTACAGGGGGTAGGTGGCTACACCTTC. Protein sequence: CASSVQGVGGYTF.

The gene calls are TRBV19 and TRBJ1-1, with TRBD1 matching over 7 bases. This CDR3 has 13 amino acids. With V trimmed by 6 bases and J by 4 bases, 5 bases remained unmatched. Germline assignment: CDR1 LNHDA and CDR2 SQIVND (reference sequence). CDR3 sequence reads: CASRLTGITEAFF. Written as DNA, the CDR3 is TGTGCCAGTAGACTGACAGGGATCACTGAAGCTTTCTTT.

This chain connects TRBV24-1 to TRBJ2-7; 7 nucleotides match TRBD1. This CDR3 spans 16 amino acids. CDR1 and CDR2 (germline): KGHDR, SFDVKD. J gave up 0 bases and V 4 bases, and 8 bases lay outside the gene matches. CDR3 in DNA: TGTGCCACCAGTGACCCGGGACAGTCAGGCTCCTACGAGCAGTACTTC. Its protein product is CATSDPGQSGSYEQYF.

V and J are TRBV3-1 (or the pseudogene TRBV3-2) and TRBJ2-1; perhaps TRBD2 as D (6 bases). This CDR3 has 18 residues. Germline CDR1 reads LGHDT; CDR2 reads YNNKEL (reference sequence). V was shortened by 1 base and J by 4 bases, with 20 bases between the two germline ends. CDR3 sequence: CASSQGGTPLIKYNEQFF. The CDR3 region has the DNA TGTGCCAGCAGCCAAGGGGGGACTCCCCTCATTAAATACAATGAGCAGTTCTTC.

J is TRBJ2-3 and V is TRBV7-6; 7 bases align to TRBD2. J lost 0 bases, V lost 0 bases, and 9 bases had no gene match. Germline V gives CDR1 SGHVS, CDR2 FNYEAQ. This CDR3 spans 18 amino acids. The CDR3 bases are TGTGCCAGCAGCTTAGCCCAGCGGGGACTGTTTAGCACAGATACGCAGTATTTT. Translation: CASSLAQRGLFSTDTQYF. The whole variable domain, filled in from reference TRBV7-6 and TRBJ2-3, reads GAGVSQSPRYKVTKRGQDVALRCDPISGHVSLYWYRQALGQGPEFLTYFNYEAQQDKSGLPNDRFSAERPEGSISTLTIQRTEQRDSAMYRCASSLAQRGLFSTDTQYFGPGTRLTVL.